A single sample gave rise to the 22 T cell receptor beta chains below, sequenced in a study of blood T cell repertoires in COVID-19. The repertoire was sequenced with immunoSEQ multiplex PCR; TCRdb's copy has only in-frame clones and lacks some. Among roughly 230,000 clones, around 90% were seen once, and the ten largest hold 2.1%. Source material: peripheral blood. These receptors originate from a woman aged 55 to 70 with COVID-19, enrolled during active disease.

The CDR3 spells CASSPSPTGGWGQPQHF. The CDR3 DNA reads TGTGCCAGCAGCCCCTCCCCAACAGGGGGCTGGGGTCAGCCCCAGCATTTT. The V and J genes are TRBV4-2 and TRBJ1-5, with 9 bases matching TRBD1. Germline CDR1 is LGHNA and CDR2 is YNFKEQ. CDR3 length equals 17 residues. The V gene end was trimmed by 4 bases and the J gene end by 6 bases; junction bases not matched to a gene: 13.

The V gene is TRBV5-4, the J gene TRBJ1-1; TRBD1 matches at 7 bases. The CDR3 totals 16 residues. Germline lookup yields CDR1 SGHNT and CDR2 YYREEE (reference sequence). The V segment lost 4 bases and the J segment 1 base; nucleotides outside the gene matches: 10. The DNA of the CDR3 is TGTGCCAGCAGCGTCCCGGGACAGCTCAGGAACACTGAAGCTTTCTTT. Translating it yields CASSVPGQLRNTEAFF.

This clone was seen more than once but under ten times. This chain's CDR3 is CASKSGGGMNTEAFF. The DNA of the CDR3 is TGTGCCAGCAAGTCCGGAGGAGGGATGAACACTGAAGCTTTCTTT. This chain connects TRBV7-2 to TRBJ1-1; D uncertain. The length of the CDR3 is 15 residues. Germline V gene sequence: CDR1 SGHTA, CDR2 FQGNSA. V dropped 7 bases and J dropped 0 bases, with 15 bases sitting between them.

The rearrangement links TRBV7-7 to TRBJ2-3; 9 nucleotides agree with TRBD2. The V and J ends lost 4 bases and 11 bases, in that order; junction bases with no gene match: 10. There are 14 residues in the CDR3. Per the germline V gene, CDR1 is SSHAT and CDR2 is FNYEAQ (reference sequence). The chain's CDR3 is CASSSGTSSPVQYF. The DNA for the CDR3 is TGTGCCAGCAGCTCCGGGACTAGCTCCCCGGTGCAGTATTTT.

The chain links TRBV7-2 to TRBJ1-2; weak D call: TRBD1 (6 bases). Germline V CDR1 and CDR2: SGHTA, FQGNSA. CDR3 length: 16 amino acids. Trimming shortened V by 1 base and J by 0 bases, and 12 bases separated the two germline ends. The CDR3 DNA follows: TGTGCCAGCAGCTTAGATCCAGGGGCTACTAACTATGGCTACACCTTC. Translating it yields CASSLDPGATNYGYTF.

The chain joins TRBV23-1 to TRBJ2-5; 7 positions agree with TRBD1. TRBV23-1 counts as an open reading frame of uncertain function. The CDR3 loop spans 15 amino acids. V gave up 11 bases and J gave up 3 bases; unmatched junction bases: 15. CDR3 DNA: TGCGCCGGGCCCCCGGTCAAGGGGGCGGAAGAGACCCAGTACTTC. Protein product: CAGPPVKGAEETQYF.

This sequence joins TRBV5-1 and TRBJ2-1; maybe TRBD1 (5 bases). The CDR3 spans 15 residues. CDR1 SGHRS and CDR2 YFSETQ come from the germline V gene. V shed 4 bases and J shed 3 bases, with 14 bases lying between them. CDR3 DNA: TGCGCCAGCAGCCGACAGAGCGACGGCTACAATGAGCAGTTCTTC. It codes for CASSRQSDGYNEQFF.

V is TRBV5-1 and J is TRBJ1-4; TRBD1 might be the D (6 bases). This CDR3 has 14 amino acids. V lost 2 bases, J lost 4 bases, and 9 bases lay in between. The germline V gene has CDR1 SGHRS and CDR2 YFSETQ. CDR3 DNA: TGCGCCAGCAGCTTTGGACAGAATAATGAAAAACTGTTTTTT. Protein product: CASSFGQNNEKLFF. The complete variable domain, with remaining parts taken from reference TRBV5-1 and TRBJ1-4, reads KAGVTQTPRYLIKTRGQQVTLSCSPISGHRSVSWYQQTPGQGLQFLFEYFSETQRNKGNFPGRFSGRQFSNSRSEMNVSTLELGDSALYLCASSFGQNNEKLFFGSGTQLSVL.

In its sample, this clone was seen once. The chain is built from TRBV5-1 and TRBJ2-7, with D tentatively TRBD1 (6 bases). Germline V lookup: CDR1 SGHRS, CDR2 YFSETQ. V was pared by 5 bases and J by 3 bases, with 12 bases between. CDR3 length equals 13 residues. The CDR3 is CASRGNRDYEQYF. For the CDR3, the DNA is TGCGCCAGCAGAGGGAACAGGGACTACGAGCAGTACTTC. The variable domain in full, with the rest retrieved from reference TRBV5-1 and TRBJ2-7, is KAGVTQTPRYLIKTRGQQVTLSCSPISGHRSVSWYQQTPGQGLQFLFEYFSETQRNKGNFPGRFSGRQFSNSRSEMNVSTLELGDSALYLCASRGNRDYEQYFGPGTRLTVT.

The chain links TRBV9 to TRBJ1-1, with TRBD1 as a possible D gene (5 bases). Between the trimmed V and J ends, which lost 0 bases and 7 bases, there was a span of 16 bases. This CDR3 contains 15 residues. Germline V gene data show CDR1 as SGDLS and CDR2 as YYNGEE. The CDR3: CASSVAAGGAVEAFF. The CDR3 coding sequence is TGTGCCAGCAGCGTAGCCGCCGGGGGAGCGGTTGAAGCTTTCTTT.

With respect to this clone: Additional DNA sequences in this sample encode the identical CDR3. CDR3 in DNA: TGTGCCAGCAGCGCCGGACAGGGGGGAAATTCACCCCTCCACTTT. Translation: CASSAGQGGNSPLHF. This chain joins TRBV5-4 and TRBJ1-6; 10 bases fit TRBD1. The germline V gene has CDR1 SGHNT and CDR2 YYREEE (reference sequence). V trimming: 4 bases; J trimming: 7 bases; junction bases outside the gene matches: 5. The CDR3 runs to 15 residues.

J is TRBJ2-7 and V is TRBV4-3; 7 nucleotides line up with TRBD1. Looked up from germline, CDR1 is LGHNA and CDR2 is YSLEER. With V trimmed by 4 bases and J by 2 bases, 2 bases remained unmatched. The length of the CDR3 is 13 residues. As DNA, the CDR3 is TGCGCCAGCAGCCTGGACAGGACCTACGAGCAGTACTTC. Protein: CASSLDRTYEQYF.

This chain uses TRBV7-9 with TRBJ1-6; the match to TRBD1 covers 8 bases. The CDR3 has 14 amino acids. Germline values: CDR1 SEHNR, CDR2 FQNEAQ (reference sequence). J was trimmed by 10 bases and V by 4 bases; bases with no gene match: 6. CDR3 nucleotide sequence: TGTGCCAGCAGCTATGGACAGGGTGGGTCACCCCTCCACTTT. This gives the protein CASSYGQGGSPLHF.

CDR3 nucleotides: TGTGCCAGCAGTGTAGACAGGGCTGGGAATCAGCCCCAGCATTTT. Protein: CASSVDRAGNQPQHF. The chain uses TRBV6-4 and TRBJ1-5; 7 nucleotides align to TRBD1. The CDR3 contains 15 residues. Trimming at V came to 4 bases and at J to 4 bases, leaving 7 bases not matched to a gene. The V gene's germline CDR1 is MRHNA and CDR2 SNTAGT.

The table lists this clone with a few counts. The chain recombines TRBV12-2 with TRBJ1-1. TRBV12-2 constitutes a pseudogene. This CDR3 region has 17 residues. CDR3 sequence: CASRPRPTGSRNTEAFF. The CDR3 DNA reads as TGTGCAAGTCGCCCCCGACCGACGGGATCCAGGAACACTGAAGCTTTCTTT.

This chain links TRBV6-1 with TRBJ1-2, with no clear D. Germline V gene data show CDR1 as MNHNS and CDR2 as SASEGT. The CDR3 runs 16 residues. V lost 0 bases to trimming and J lost 9 bases, with 20 bases between them. In nucleotides, the CDR3 is TGTGCCAGCAGTGAAGCCCTTTATTTCAGCCGAGGCCGCTACACCTTC. Protein: CASSEALYFSRGRYTF.

This rearrangement joins TRBV6-2 or TRBV6-3 to TRBJ1-1; perhaps TRBD1 as D (6 bases). The germline gives CDR1 MNHEY, CDR2 SVGEGT. The CDR3 length is 14 residues. V was shortened by 4 bases and J by 0 bases, with 9 bases between the two germline ends. The CDR3 is CASSLTGMNTEAFF. In nucleotides, the CDR3 is TGTGCCAGCAGTTTAACAGGGATGAACACTGAAGCTTTCTTT.

The gene calls are TRBV3-1 (or the pseudogene TRBV3-2) and TRBJ2-5; 12 positions match TRBD2. There are 17 residues in the CDR3. Germline loops: CDR1 LGHDT, CDR2 YNNKEL (reference sequence). Trimming cost V 3 bases and J 1 base; bases outside gene matches: 6. The CDR3 bases are TGTGCCAGCAGCCATCTCCTAGCGGGGGGGTCCCAAGAGACCCAGTACTTC. Its protein is CASSHLLAGGSQETQYF.

This clone was picked up a small number of times. V usage is TRBV29-1 and J usage is TRBJ1-1, with unresolved D. V lost 1 base to trimming and J lost 7 bases, with 7 bases between them. CDR3 length: 11 amino acids. CDR1 is SQVTM, CDR2 ANQGSEA, per germline. CDR3 nucleotide sequence: TGCAGCGTTGAAGGAGGGATTGAAGCTTTCTTT. This gives the protein CSVEGGIEAFF.

This clone was seen only a few times. This sequence joins TRBV19 and TRBJ2-7, with D possibly being TRBD1 (6 bases). The V gene's germline CDR1 is LNHDA and CDR2 SQIVND (reference sequence). The length of the CDR3 is 14 residues. Trimming shortened V by 7 bases and J by 1 base, and 14 bases separated the two germline ends. The CDR3 here is CASTSRDKSYEQYF. In DNA, the CDR3 is TGTGCCAGTACCAGCCGGGACAAGTCCTACGAGCAGTACTTC.

The V and J genes are TRBV15 and TRBJ2-2, with TRBD2 matching 9 bases. The CDR3 extends over 15 amino acids. With V trimmed by 5 bases and J by 4 bases, 5 bases remained unmatched. Germline values: CDR1 LNHNV, CDR2 YYDKDF (reference sequence). The DNA for the CDR3 is TGTGCCACCAGCCCCGGGACTAGCTCCACCGGGGAGCTGTTTTTT. It yields the protein CATSPGTSSTGELFF.

The DNA for the CDR3 is TGTGCCAGCTCACCCACTACGGGGAGCACTGAAGCTTTCTTT. Amino acids: CASSPTTGSTEAFF. The chain employs TRBV18 and TRBJ1-1, with D hard to call. The CDR3 is 14 residues long. Germline CDR1 is KGHSH and CDR2 is LQKENI. Trimming took 3 bases from V and 4 from J, leaving 12 bases between them.